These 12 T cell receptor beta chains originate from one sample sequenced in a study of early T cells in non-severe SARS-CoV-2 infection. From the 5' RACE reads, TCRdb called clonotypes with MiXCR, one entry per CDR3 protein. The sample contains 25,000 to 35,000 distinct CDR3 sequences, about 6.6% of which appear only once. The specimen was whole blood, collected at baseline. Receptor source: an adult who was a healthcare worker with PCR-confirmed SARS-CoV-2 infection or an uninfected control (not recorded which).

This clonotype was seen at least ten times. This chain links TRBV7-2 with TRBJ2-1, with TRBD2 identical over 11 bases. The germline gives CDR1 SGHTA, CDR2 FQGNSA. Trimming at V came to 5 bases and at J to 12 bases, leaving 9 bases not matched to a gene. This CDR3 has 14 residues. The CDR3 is CASSNSGGGLGQFF. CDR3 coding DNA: TGTGCCAGCAGCAATAGCGGGGGGGGACTAGGGCAGTTCTTC. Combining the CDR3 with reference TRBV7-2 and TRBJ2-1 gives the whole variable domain GAGVSQSPSNKVTEKGKDVELRCDPISGHTALYWYRQSLGQGLEFLIYFQGNSAPDKSGLPSDRFSAERTGGSVSTLTIQRTQQEDSAVYLCASSNSGGGLGQFFGPGTRLTVL.

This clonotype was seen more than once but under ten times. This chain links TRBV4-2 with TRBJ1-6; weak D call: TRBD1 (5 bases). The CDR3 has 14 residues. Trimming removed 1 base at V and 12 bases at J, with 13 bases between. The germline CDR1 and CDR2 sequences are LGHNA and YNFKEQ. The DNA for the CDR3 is TGTGCCAGCAGCCAAGGACAGATTCGCATACCCCTCCACTTT. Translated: CASSQGQIRIPLHF.

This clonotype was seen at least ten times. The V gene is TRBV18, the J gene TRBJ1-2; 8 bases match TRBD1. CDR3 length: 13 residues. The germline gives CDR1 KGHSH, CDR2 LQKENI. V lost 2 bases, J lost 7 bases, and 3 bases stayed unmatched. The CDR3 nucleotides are TGTGCCAGCTCACCAAGGACAGGGAGTGGCTACACCTTC. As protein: CASSPRTGSGYTF.

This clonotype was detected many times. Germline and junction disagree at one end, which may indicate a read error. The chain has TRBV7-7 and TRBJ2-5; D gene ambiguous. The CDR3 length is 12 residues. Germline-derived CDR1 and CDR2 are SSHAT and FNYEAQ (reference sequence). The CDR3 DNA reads TGTGCTAGCAGCTTTCTGGGGGAGACCCAGTACTTC. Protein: CASSFLGETQYF.

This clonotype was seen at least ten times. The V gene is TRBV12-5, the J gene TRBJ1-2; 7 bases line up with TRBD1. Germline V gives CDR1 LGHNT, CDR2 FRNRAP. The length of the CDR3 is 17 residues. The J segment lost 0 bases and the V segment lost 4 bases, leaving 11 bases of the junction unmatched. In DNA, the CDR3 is TGTGCTAGTGGTTCAAGGGGGCCCAGCCAAACTAACTATGGCTACACCTTC. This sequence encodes CASGSRGPSQTNYGYTF.

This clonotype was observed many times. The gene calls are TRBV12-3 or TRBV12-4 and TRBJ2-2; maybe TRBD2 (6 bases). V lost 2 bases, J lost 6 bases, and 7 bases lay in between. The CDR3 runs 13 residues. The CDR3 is CASSLWGAGELFF. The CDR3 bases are TGTGCCAGCAGTTTATGGGGGGCCGGGGAGCTGTTTTTT.

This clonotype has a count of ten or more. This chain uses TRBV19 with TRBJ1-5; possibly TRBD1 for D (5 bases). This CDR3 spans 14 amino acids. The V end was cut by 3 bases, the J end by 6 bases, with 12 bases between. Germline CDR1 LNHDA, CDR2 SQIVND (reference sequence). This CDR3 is CASSIRAPGQPQHF. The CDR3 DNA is TGTGCCAGTAGTATCAGGGCCCCGGGTCAGCCCCAGCATTTT.

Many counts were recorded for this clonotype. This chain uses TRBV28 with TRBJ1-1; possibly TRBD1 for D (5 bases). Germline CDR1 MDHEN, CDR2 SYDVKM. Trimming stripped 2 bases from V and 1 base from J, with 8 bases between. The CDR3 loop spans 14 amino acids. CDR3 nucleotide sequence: TGTGCCAGCAGTTTAAGCACAGGGAACACTGAAGCTTTCTTT. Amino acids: CASSLSTGNTEAFF.

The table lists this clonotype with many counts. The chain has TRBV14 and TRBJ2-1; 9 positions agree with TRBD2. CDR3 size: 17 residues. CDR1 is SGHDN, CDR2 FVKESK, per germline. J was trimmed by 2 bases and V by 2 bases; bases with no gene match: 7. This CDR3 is CASSQLSGSVPYNEQFF. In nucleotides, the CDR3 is TGTGCCAGCAGCCAACTTAGCGGGAGCGTCCCCTACAATGAGCAGTTCTTC.

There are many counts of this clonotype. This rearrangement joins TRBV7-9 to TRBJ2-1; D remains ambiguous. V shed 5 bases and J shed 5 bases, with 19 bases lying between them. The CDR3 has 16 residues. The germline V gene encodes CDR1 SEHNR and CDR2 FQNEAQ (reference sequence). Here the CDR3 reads CASSPPTGLKDNEQFF. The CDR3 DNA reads TGTGCCAGCAGCCCGCCGACCGGGCTAAAAGACAATGAGCAGTTCTTC. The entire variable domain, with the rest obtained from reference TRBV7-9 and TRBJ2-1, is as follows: DTGVSQNPRHKITKRGQNVTFRCDPISEHNRLYWYRQTLGQGPEFLTYFQNEAQLEKSRLLSDRFSAERPKGSFSTLEIQRTEQGDSAMYLCASSPPTGLKDNEQFFGPGTRLTVL.

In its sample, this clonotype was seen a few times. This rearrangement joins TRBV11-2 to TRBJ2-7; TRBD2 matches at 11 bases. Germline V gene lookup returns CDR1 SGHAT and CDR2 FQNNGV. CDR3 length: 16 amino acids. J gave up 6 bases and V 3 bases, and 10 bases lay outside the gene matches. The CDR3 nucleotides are TGTGCCAGCAGCTTGGATATTAGCGGGAGGGCCTTCGAGCAGTACTTC. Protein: CASSLDISGRAFEQYF.

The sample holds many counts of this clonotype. DNA for the CDR3: TGTGCCAGCAGTGAAGCGCCGGGAAGCTCCTACAATGAGCAGTTCTTC. It codes for CASSEAPGSSYNEQFF. This chain uses TRBV6-1 with TRBJ2-1; perhaps TRBD2 as D (5 bases). V dropped 0 bases and J dropped 0 bases, with 9 bases sitting between them. The CDR3 spans 16 residues. From germline, CDR1 is MNHNS and CDR2 SASEGT.